This T cell receptor beta chain was captured in a study of human T cells and chemical hapten exposure (dated by TCRdb to the early 2020s). In terms of the full investigation: For sensitization, 2% DPC in acetone was applied to a 2 cm by 2 cm area of upper inner arm skin. Patients additionally received weekly therapeutic DPC doses to the scalp throughout the approximately 25-week study period. Patch testing on the upper back used Finn chambers containing 0.01% DPC, with scoring done after 6 days according to International Contact Dermatitis Research Group standards. The mostly female patient cohort included alopecia areata with under or over 50% scalp involvement, alopecia totalis and alopecia universalis. Libraries were pooled for sequencing, and variation in per-sample TCR yields was attributed mainly to small differences in library volumes within the pool. This study followed changes in the peripheral blood TCR repertoire in vivo during primary and secondary sensitization of alopecia patients to the hapten diphenylcyclopropenone (DPC). Blood samples were taken from patients before sensitization (week 0) and then at 2, 6 and about 24 weeks after DPC sensitization. About 29 alopecia patients gave blood for TCR sequencing at one to four time points (pre-sensitization, 2, 6 and 24 weeks). The paper's findings and limits, for the study overall: Alopecia, a presumed autoimmune disease, was present in all patients, so the immune response of the patients might differ from that of healthy individuals. Repeated subsampling changed both the strength of the expansion versus patch-test correlation and the threshold at which the correlation became significant. Compared with pre-sensitization or healthy control sets, expanded TCRs formed significantly more large CDR3 similarity clusters, which is consistent with antigen-driven responses. Patch test score was positively correlated with the number of PT1 expanded TCRs, with significance at thresholds 8, 16 and 32 but not at 4. No change with DPC sensitization was found in the number of TCRs above 1 in 1000 frequency, and no evidence of global repertoire structure alterations was found.

This clonotype has just a few counts. The antigen this receptor binds is unknown. No qualities accompany the bases; no much larger clone lies one base away. Libraries were prepared through RACE. TCRdb shows the sequencer as NextSeq 500. During library preparation, unique molecular identifiers were attached to individual cDNA molecules so that TCRs could be counted quantitatively and reproducibly. Both TCR alpha and TCR beta chains were sequenced from each blood RNA sample. Under the source paper's analysis protocol: A median of roughly 98,000 TCRs per sample was observed, with a range of 23,224 to 690,600. The Decombinator software suite was used to annotate V, J and CDR3 in the TCR reads. To make PS versus PT1 abundance plots, every sample was subsampled to the same number of TCRs (28,000). Expanded TCRs were defined as absent before sensitization and observed at least eight times at the 2-week time point. The public sequencing data were trimmed at Q25 with fastp and processed into clonotypes with MiXCR by TCRdb, which kept only in-frame beta chains. Identical CDR3 protein sequences are pooled into one entry, listed with their most common genes and DNA. The V and J calls reflect TCRdb's pipeline rather than the authors' work. The sample table records 97,000 or so distinct CDR3 sequences; roughly a quarter of these occur just once. The ten largest clones represent about 9.4% of the sample.

Sample time point, as interpreted from the label and publication: patch test 3, about 24 weeks after DPC sensitization. The intended sense of this specimen's treatment or condition label: therapeutic diphenylcyclopropenone sensitization with weekly scalp DPC. At each patch-test visit, blood was drawn before the patch test was applied. Patients were considered eligible if aged 18 to 70, diagnosed with alopecia and deemed suitable for DPC therapy, and patients were excluded if pregnant. Unfractionated whole blood was collected in Tempus Blood RNA tubes, and total RNA was extracted from that blood. Sequencing used whole blood, obtained in connection with sensitization to the hapten diphenylcyclopropenone (DPC). The TCR originated in a man aged 35 to 55 with alopecia areata. Some clones in this sample may be carry-over from other donors' samples.

The CDR3 region: CSVEEARSVGTQYF. The DNA reads as follows: TGCAGCGTTGAAGAGGCCCGGTCGGTGGGTACGCAGTATTTT. The rearranged chain carries TRBV29-1 and TRBJ2-3; the D gene cannot be resolved reliably. The germline V gene supplies CDR1 SQVTM and CDR2 ANQGSEA. The CDR3 has 14 amino acids, counting the end cysteine and phenylalanine. Solely the CDR3 DNA is kept, with 42 bases framed from the first base. V is reduced by 0 bases and J by 8 bases, leaving a spacing of 15 bases between them.